The rows below give T cell receptor beta chains drawn from one sample of a study of blood T cell repertoires in COVID-19. Produced via immunoSEQ multiplex PCR; TCRdb's table is partial and in-frame only. Of 150,000 to 200,000 clones listed, approximately 83% are singletons. The sequenced sample consisted of peripheral blood. The receptors derive from a human donor with acute or convalescent COVID-19. The donor label of this sample is uncertain. Both conserved end residues are part of each CDR3. The order of the fields is J gene, clone size, D gene, V gene, CDR3 protein, CDR3 DNA. A D gene is named only where the DNA matches it firmly. Size is stated for part of the rows, as once, few or many counts, or as a class when the clone is expanded.

TRBJ2-7 once TRBD1 TRBV13 CASSLRGQGNNEQYF TGTGCCAGCAGCTTGAGAGGACAGGGGAATAACGAGCAGTACTTC
TRBJ2-2 NA TRBD1 TRBV4-1 CASSQRTGGNTGELFF TGCGCCAGCAGCCAAAGGACAGGGGGGAACACCGGGGAGCTGTTTTTT
TRBJ2-7 NA NA TRBV6-5 CASTQSTGVHYEQYF TGTGCCAGCACTCAATCCACGGGAGTGCATTACGAGCAGTACTTC
TRBJ1-1 NA NA TRBV25-1 CASSAQLNTEAFF TGTGCCAGCAGTGCTCAGTTGAACACTGAAGCTTTCTTT
TRBJ2-3 NA TRBD2 TRBV5-8 CASSLGLAGRTDTQYF TGTGCCAGCAGCTTGGGACTAGCGGGACGCACAGATACGCAGTATTTT
TRBJ1-2 NA TRBD1 TRBV5-1 CASSWTLDRLTNGYTF TGCGCCAGCAGCTGGACCCTGGACAGGCTTACGAATGGCTACACCTTC
TRBJ2-5 NA TRBD1 TRBV10-3 CAISDAGTGGRETQYF TGTGCCATCAGTGATGCCGGGACAGGGGGCAGAGAGACCCAGTACTTC
TRBJ2-3 NA TRBD1 TRBV6-1 CASSVPGQGSYTDTQYF TGTGCCAGCAGTGTCCCGGGACAGGGATCTTACACAGATACGCAGTATTTT
TRBJ2-7 NA NA TRBV28 CASSFAREYEQYF TGTGCCAGCAGTTTTGCCAGGGAATACGAGCAGTACTTC
TRBJ2-7 NA NA TRBV2 CASSELRGWDYEQYF TGTGCCAGCAGTGAACTACGGGGTTGGGACTACGAGCAGTACTTC
TRBJ2-7 NA TRBD2 TRBV20-1 CSASFWRGAGEQYF TGCAGTGCTAGTTTCTGGCGGGGGGCAGGGGAGCAGTACTTC
TRBJ2-1 NA NA TRBV19 CASSATRDEQFF TGTGCCAGTAGTGCCACGAGGGATGAGCAGTTCTTC
TRBJ1-1 NA NA TRBV29-1 CSVVPGTEAFF TGCAGCGTTGTCCCGGGCACTGAAGCTTTCTTT
TRBJ2-7 NA TRBD1 TRBV19 CASKTQGASYEQYF TGTGCCAGTAAGACCCAGGGGGCCTCCTACGAGCAGTACTTC
TRBJ2-3 NA TRBD2 TRBV3-1/TRBV3-2 CASSLRLAGSTDTQYF TGTGCCAGCAGCCTAAGACTAGCGGGGAGCACAGATACGCAGTATTTT
TRBJ2-7 NA TRBD1 TRBV5-6 CASSSRAGGTREQYF TGTGCCAGCAGCTCCCGGGCAGGGGGCACCCGCGAGCAGTACTTC
TRBJ1-1 few NA TRBV12-3/TRBV12-4 CASSRQPNTEAFF TGTGCCAGCAGTAGACAGCCGAACACTGAAGCTTTCTTT
TRBJ1-5 NA NA TRBV18 CASSNMGGSNQPQHF TGTGCCAGCTCCAACATGGGGGGTAGCAATCAGCCCCAGCATTTT
TRBJ2-3 once TRBD1 TRBV27 CASRATGQGSWTDTQYF TGTGCCAGCAGAGCCACTGGACAGGGGAGTTGGACAGATACGCAGTATTTT
TRBJ1-4 NA TRBD1 TRBV5-1 CASSLGTGSNEKLFF TGCGCCAGCAGCTTGGGGACAGGGTCTAATGAAAAACTGTTTTTT
TRBJ2-1 NA TRBD2 TRBV6-5 CASRPSGDIHEQFF TGTGCCAGCAGGCCTAGCGGGGATATCCATGAGCAGTTCTTC
TRBJ2-5 NA NA TRBV7-8 CASSSIGGGGTQYF TGTGCCAGCAGCTCGATAGGGGGTGGGGGGACCCAGTACTTC
TRBJ2-2 NA TRBD2 TRBV7-9 CASSFAGGLAGELFF TGTGCCAGCAGCTTTGCGGGGGGGCTCGCCGGGGAGCTGTTTTTT
TRBJ2-1 NA NA TRBV6-2/TRBV6-3 CASSLWAAREQFF TGTGCCAGCAGCCTATGGGCCGCCCGTGAGCAGTTCTTC
TRBJ1-6 few TRBD1 TRBV7-6 CASSPDRTGGQSPLHF TGTGCCAGCAGCCCCGATAGGACAGGGGGCCAATCACCCCTCCACTTT
TRBJ2-1 NA NA TRBV9 CASSVERGYNEQFF TGTGCCAGCAGCGTAGAAAGGGGGTACAATGAGCAGTTCTTC
TRBJ1-2 NA TRBD1 TRBV7-9 CASSLGDRDGYGYTF TGTGCCAGCAGCTTAGGGGACAGGGATGGCTATGGCTACACCTTC
TRBJ1-6 NA NA TRBV21-1 CASRYRGSSYNSPLHF TGTGCCAGCAGGTACAGGGGAAGCTCCTATAATTCACCCCTCCACTTT
TRBJ1-6 NA NA TRBV5-1 CASSPDKLVGSPLHF TGCGCCAGCAGCCCGGACAAATTAGTGGGCTCACCCCTCCACTTT
TRBJ2-1 NA NA TRBV6-4 CASRLTGIYNEQFF TGTGCCAGCAGATTAACAGGGATCTACAATGAGCAGTTCTTC
TRBJ2-1 NA NA TRBV7-7 CASSPSGGLGNEQFF TGTGCCAGCAGCCCCTCTGGGGGCCTGGGAAATGAGCAGTTCTTC
TRBJ2-2 NA TRBD2 TRBV3-1/TRBV3-2 CASSRGLAGGELFF TGTGCCAGCAGCCGCGGACTAGCGGGAGGGGAGCTGTTTTTT
TRBJ2-7 once NA TRBV7-2 CASSPGTSSTYEQYF TGTGCCAGCAGCCCCGGGACTTCCTCTACCTACGAGCAGTACTTC
TRBJ2-2 NA TRBD2 TRBV4-1 CASSQDLTGGPIGELFF TGCGCCAGCAGCCAAGATCTGACGGGAGGGCCAATAGGGGAGCTGTTTTTT
TRBJ2-7 NA NA TRBV27 CASSSMRQGRSYEQYF TGTGCCAGCAGTTCCATGAGGCAGGGTCGCTCCTACGAGCAGTACTTC
TRBJ1-6 NA TRBD1 TRBV3-1/TRBV3-2 CASGQGGQGNSPLHF TGTGCCAGCGGCCAAGGGGGACAGGGTAATTCACCCCTCCACTTT
TRBJ2-7 once NA TRBV29-1 CSVEDGRPNSYEQYF TGCAGCGTTGAAGATGGGAGACCCAATTCCTACGAGCAGTACTTC
TRBJ1-1 few NA TRBV6-2/TRBV6-3 CASSSGREGETEAFF TGTGCCAGCAGTTCGGGAAGGGAGGGGGAAACTGAAGCTTTCTTT
TRBJ1-5 NA NA TRBV6-4 CASSDSTGINQPQHF TGTGCCAGCAGTGACTCGACTGGAATCAATCAGCCCCAGCATTTT
TRBJ1-2 NA NA TRBV3-1/TRBV3-2 CASSPQGNYGYTF TGTGCCAGCAGCCCCCAGGGAAACTATGGCTACACCTTC
TRBJ2-2 few TRBD2 TRBV2 CASSELAGTKVGELFF TGTGCCAGCAGTGAACTAGCGGGGACAAAGGTCGGGGAGCTGTTTTTT
TRBJ2-5 few NA TRBV2 CASSIPSAETQYF TGTGCCAGCAGTATACCCAGTGCCGAGACCCAGTACTTC
TRBJ1-2 few NA TRBV15 CATSRDLAANYGYTF TGTGCCACCAGCAGAGATCTGGCAGCTAACTATGGCTACACCTTC
TRBJ2-2 NA TRBD2 TRBV9 CASSVASGSGTGELFF TGTGCCAGCAGCGTAGCTAGCGGGAGTGGAACCGGGGAGCTGTTTTTT
TRBJ2-7 NA NA TRBV18 CASSPSEGGSYEQYF TGTGCCAGCTCACCGTCCGAGGGAGGAAGCTACGAGCAGTACTTC